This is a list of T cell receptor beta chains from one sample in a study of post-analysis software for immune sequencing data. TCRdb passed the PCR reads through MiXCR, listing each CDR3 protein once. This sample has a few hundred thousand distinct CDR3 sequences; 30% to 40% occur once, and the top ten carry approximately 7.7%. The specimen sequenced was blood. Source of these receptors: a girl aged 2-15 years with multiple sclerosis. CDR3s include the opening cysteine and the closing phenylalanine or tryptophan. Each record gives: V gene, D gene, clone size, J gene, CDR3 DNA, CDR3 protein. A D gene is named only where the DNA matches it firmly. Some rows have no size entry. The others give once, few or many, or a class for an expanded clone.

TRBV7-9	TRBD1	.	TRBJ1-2	TGTGCCAGCAGCCCCCGGGACAGGCCTAACTATGGCTACACCTTC	CASSPRDRPNYGYTF
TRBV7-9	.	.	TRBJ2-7	TGTGCCAGCAGCTTAGTTTCGGGGGCAGGACGGGAGCAGTACTTC	CASSLVSGAGREQYF
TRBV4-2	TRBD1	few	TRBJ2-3	TGTGCCAGCAGCGATACTACAGGGGCAGATACGCAGTATTTT	CASSDTTGADTQYF
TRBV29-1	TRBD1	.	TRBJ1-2	TGCAGCGCTGATTCCCAAGGACAGGGAACAACGGACACCTTC	CSADSQGQGTTDTF
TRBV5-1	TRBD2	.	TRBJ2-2	TGCGCCAGCAGCTTTATAGCGGGGGCGAACACCGGGGAGCTGTTTTTT	CASSFIAGANTGELFF
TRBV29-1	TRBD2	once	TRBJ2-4	TGCAGCGTTTGGGGAGGACTAGAGCCGAGGGAGCAGTACTTC	CSVWGGLEPREQYF
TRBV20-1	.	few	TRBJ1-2	TGCATCGGGGGGTACAGACCAAACTATGGCTACACCTTC	CIGGYRPNYGYTF
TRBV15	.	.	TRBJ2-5	TGTGCCACCAGCAGAGACACCCAAGGGACCCAGTACTTC	CATSRDTQGTQYF
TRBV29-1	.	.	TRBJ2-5	TGCAGCGTTGACAGCGGATCTCAAGAGACCCAGTACTTC	CSVDSGSQETQYF
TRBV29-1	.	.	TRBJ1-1	TGCAGCGTTGAAGCTCGTCAGGGGATGACTGAAGCTTTCTTT	CSVEARQGMTEAFF
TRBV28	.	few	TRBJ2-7	TGTGCCAGCACCCCCGGGACGCATCGAGTCGAGCAGTACTTC	CASTPGTHRVEQYF
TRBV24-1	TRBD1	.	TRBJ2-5	TGTGCCACCAGTGATTACAGGGGACAGTACTTC	CATSDYRGQYF
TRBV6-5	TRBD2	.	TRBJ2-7	TGTGCCGGAGGTCGGCGGGAGGGATCCTACGAGCAGTACTTC	CAGGRREGSYEQYF
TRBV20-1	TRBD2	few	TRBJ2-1	TGCAGTGCTGCCTCTCCGGGACTACACAATGAGCAGTTCTTC	CSAASPGLHNEQFF
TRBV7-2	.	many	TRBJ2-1	TGTGCCAGCAGCTTAGCGCGTCACTCTGGTGAGCAGTTCTTC	CASSLARHSGEQFF
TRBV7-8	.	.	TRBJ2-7	TGTGCCAGCGGCCGACGAAAGCCCGCAGGATTACAGGGCTACGAGCAGTACTTC	CASGRRKPAGLQGYEQYF
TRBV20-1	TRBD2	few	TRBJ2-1	TGCAGTGCTAGAGATGTTTTTGGGACTAGGATTTACAATGAGCAGTTCTTC	CSARDVFGTRIYNEQFF
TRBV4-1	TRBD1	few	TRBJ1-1	TGCGCCAGCAGCCGATTCGCCCGGGACAGTGAAGCTTTCTTT	CASSRFARDSEAFF
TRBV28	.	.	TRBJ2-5	TGTGCCAGCAGTCCCCCGGACAGACAAGAGACCCAGTACTTC	CASSPPDRQETQYF
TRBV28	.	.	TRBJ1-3	TGTGCCAGTCATCGAGGGGTGGATTTCTCTGGAAACACCATATATTTT	CASHRGVDFSGNTIYF